These T cell receptor beta chains were read from a single sample in a study of T cell responses to AZD1222 COVID-19 vaccine. Clones were sequenced by immunoSEQ multiplex PCR, and TCRdb holds only the in-frame ones, with some missing. Of about 150,000 clones in the sample, 94% were seen once. Source: peripheral blood, taken on day 0 of AZD1222 vaccination. The receptors come from an adult in good health. Each CDR3 is given with its conserved first and last residue. Each record gives: clone size, D gene, J gene, V gene, CDR3 protein, CDR3 DNA. D genes are given only for firm matches. Rows may omit the clone size; those that give it use once, few, many or a size class.

. | . | TRBJ2-6 | TRBV5-4 | CASSYGGSGANVLTF | TGTGCCAGCAGCTACGGCGGGTCCGGGGCCAACGTCCTGACTTTC
. | . | TRBJ1-4 | TRBV10-3 | CAISESYGGSVKLFF | TGTGCCATCAGTGAGTCGTACGGAGGAAGTGTAAAACTGTTTTTT
once | . | TRBJ1-6 | TRBV30 | CACRLGGSDSPLHF | TGTGCCTGTCGCCTGGGGGGGTCCGATTCACCCCTCCACTTT
. | . | TRBJ2-1 | TRBV9 | CASSVVPSSYNEQFF | TGTGCCAGCAGCGTAGTCCCGAGCTCCTACAATGAGCAGTTCTTC
. | . | TRBJ2-2 | TRBV11-2 | CASSPRTRGKPNTGELFF | TGTGCCAGCAGCCCCCGGACAAGGGGAAAACCGAACACCGGGGAGCTGTTTTTT
. | . | TRBJ1-5 | TRBV28 | CASRGSEGSNQPQHF | TGTGCCAGCAGGGGGAGTGAGGGCAGCAATCAGCCCCAGCATTTT
. | . | TRBJ2-3 | TRBV19 | CASSRGTGMDTDTQYF | TGTGCCAGTAGTCGAGGTACGGGAATGGACACAGATACGCAGTATTTT
. | . | TRBJ1-4 | TRBV7-2 | CASSAGRAFEKLFF | TGTGCCAGCAGCGCGGGTCGTGCATTTGAAAAACTGTTTTTT
. | . | TRBJ1-2 | TRBV27 | CASSSLAGTNYGYTF | TGTGCCAGCAGTTCCCTCGCTGGTACCAACTATGGCTACACCTTC
. | . | TRBJ1-2 | TRBV15 | CATSRDKSYGYTF | TGTGCCACCAGCAGAGATAAAAGCTATGGCTACACCTTC
. | TRBD1 | TRBJ1-5 | TRBV27 | CASSGTGEQPQHF | TGTGCCAGCAGTGGGACAGGGGAACAGCCCCAGCATTTT
. | . | TRBJ1-2 | TRBV30 | CAWSASLNYGYTF | TGTGCCTGGAGTGCCAGCTTAAACTATGGCTACACCTTC
. | . | TRBJ2-5 | TRBV7-5 | CARSFPTRAQETQYF | TGTGCCAGAAGCTTCCCGACTAGAGCTCAGGAGACCCAGTACTTC
. | TRBD1 | TRBJ1-4 | TRBV2 | CASSGDSTNEKLFF | TGTGCCAGCAGTGGGGACAGCACTAATGAAAAACTGTTTTTT
. | TRBD1 | TRBJ1-1 | TRBV9 | CASSPLLAGQGRPEAFF | TGTGCCAGCAGCCCCCTCCTTGCCGGACAGGGGAGACCTGAAGCTTTCTTT
. | . | TRBJ2-2 | TRBV6-5 | CASSYSLNTGELFF | TGTGCCAGCAGCTATAGTCTGAACACCGGGGAGCTGTTTTTT
. | . | TRBJ2-2 | TRBV4-1 | CASSLRSRGLGTGELFF | TGCGCCAGCAGCCTTCGCTCGAGGGGGTTAGGGACCGGGGAGCTGTTTTTT
. | TRBD1 | TRBJ2-3 | TRBV7-9 | CASTDRGPDTQYF | TGTGCCAGCACAGACAGGGGCCCAGATACGCAGTATTTT
. | TRBD1 | TRBJ2-2 | TRBV3-1/TRBV3-2 | CASSRGQGRSSGELFF | TGTGCCAGCAGCAGGGGACAGGGACGATCGTCCGGGGAGCTGTTTTTT
. | TRBD1 | TRBJ2-5 | TRBV5-1 | CASSLGDSFISRETQYF | TGCGCCAGCAGCTTGGGGGACAGTTTCATCTCCAGGGAGACCCAGTACTTC
. | TRBD1 | TRBJ1-2 | TRBV7-9 | CASSGGQGAYGYTF | TGTGCCAGCAGCGGAGGACAGGGGGCGTATGGCTACACCTTC
once | . | TRBJ2-6 | TRBV29-1 | CSVGRGTGANVLTF | TGCAGCGTTGGGCGGGGTACCGGGGCCAACGTCCTGACTTTC
. | TRBD1 | TRBJ2-2 | TRBV19 | CASSTGTGYGELFF | TGTGCCAGTAGTACCGGGACAGGGTACGGGGAGCTGTTTTTT
. | TRBD2 | TRBJ2-5 | TRBV7-2 | CASSTGTSGQETQYF | TGTGCCAGCAGCACGGGGACTAGCGGGCAAGAGACCCAGTACTTC
. | . | TRBJ1-5 | TRBV6-5 | CASGISPGSNQPQHF | TGTGCCAGCGGAATATCTCCGGGTAGCAATCAGCCCCAGCATTTT
. | TRBD2 | TRBJ2-5 | TRBV9 | CASSVTSGLLAGDTQETQYF | TGTGCCAGCAGCGTAACCTCTGGCCTACTAGCGGGAGACACCCAAGAGACCCAGTACTTC
. | . | TRBJ1-2 | TRBV4-1 | CASSGPGRSTGYTF | TGCGCCAGCAGCGGGCCAGGTCGGTCCACAGGCTACACCTTC
. | . | TRBJ2-3 | TRBV3-1/TRBV3-2 | CASSQVRGDTQYF | TGTGCCAGCAGCCAAGTCAGGGGAGATACGCAGTATTTT
. | . | TRBJ1-4 | TRBV30 | CAWSVGGYIEKLFF | TGTGCCTGGAGTGTAGGGGGGTATATTGAAAAACTGTTTTTT
. | . | TRBJ1-2 | TRBV5-1 | CASSKGDVRGSYGYTF | TGCGCCAGCAGCAAGGGGGATGTTCGGGGAAGCTATGGCTACACCTTC
once | . | TRBJ2-1 | TRBV15 | CATTDVAYNEQFF | TGTGCCACCACGGACGTAGCCTACAATGAGCAGTTCTTC
. | . | TRBJ1-6 | TRBV7-6 | CASSLEADYNSPLHF | TGTGCCAGCAGCTTAGAAGCAGACTATAATTCACCCCTCCACTTT
. | TRBD1 | TRBJ2-3 | TRBV2 | CASSKQGAGDTQYF | TGTGCCAGCAGTAAACAGGGGGCGGGAGATACGCAGTATTTT
. | . | TRBJ1-5 | TRBV2 | CASGGDSNQPQHF | TGTGCCAGCGGAGGGGATAGCAATCAGCCCCAGCATTTT
once | TRBD1 | TRBJ1-1 | TRBV7-9 | CASSPTGARTEAFF | TGTGCCAGCAGCCCGACAGGGGCCAGGACTGAAGCTTTCTTT
. | . | TRBJ1-1 | TRBV18 | CASSPPGQGGTEAFF | TGTGCCAGCTCACCACCAGGGCAGGGAGGGACTGAAGCTTTCTTT
. | TRBD1 | TRBJ1-3 | TRBV3-1/TRBV3-2 | CASTRTGRSGNTIYF | TGTGCCAGCACCCGGACAGGTCGCTCTGGAAACACCATATATTTT